This is a list of T cell receptor beta chains from one sample in a study of the immune and genomic landscape of osteosarcoma. Sequencing was performed with immunoSEQ multiplex PCR; in TCRdb, only in-frame clones are kept and a portion is missing. The sample contains about 4,600 clones, about three quarters of which appear only once. Sequences were obtained from osteosarcoma tumor tissue from the lung. The receptors here all came from a human donor with osteosarcoma. Each CDR3 is given with its conserved first and last residue. Each record gives: J gene, clone size, V gene, D gene, CDR3 DNA, CDR3 protein. A D gene is named only where the DNA matches it firmly. The listing skips clone size in some rows; elsewhere it reads once, few, many or a size class.

TRBJ1-4,once,TRBV19,TRBD1,TGTGCCAGTAGACCGGGACAGAAAAATGAAAAACTGTTTTTT,CASRPGQKNEKLFF
TRBJ2-7,-,TRBV2,-,TGTGCCAGCAGTGCCCCAGGGGAAAGGGCCTCCTACGAGCAGTACTTC,CASSAPGERASYEQYF
TRBJ2-5,-,TRBV10-3,TRBD2,TGTGCCATCAGTGAGGGGACTAGCCAAGAGACCCAGTACTTC,CAISEGTSQETQYF
TRBJ2-1,-,TRBV5-1,TRBD1,TGCGCCAGCAGCTTGGGCGGACAGGGGACCTCCTACAATGAGCAGTTCTTC,CASSLGGQGTSYNEQFF
TRBJ2-3,-,TRBV30,-,TGTGCCTGGAGTGCCACAGCAGATACGCAGTATTTT,CAWSATADTQYF
TRBJ1-1,once,TRBV27,TRBD1,TGTGCCAGCAGTAGGGACAGGGGGATGAACACTGAAGCTTTCTTT,CASSRDRGMNTEAFF
TRBJ2-3,-,TRBV7-3,TRBD1,TGTGCCAGCAGCCGGACAGGGGGGATTGATACGCAGTATTTT,CASSRTGGIDTQYF
TRBJ1-2,-,TRBV5-5,-,TGTGCCAGCAGCTCGCAGACCAGCACAAGCTATGGCTACACCTTC,CASSSQTSTSYGYTF
TRBJ2-7,once,TRBV9,-,TGTGCCAGCAGCCCCTCCGATGGGGGAGTCTACGAGCAGTACTTC,CASSPSDGGVYEQYF
TRBJ2-5,-,TRBV9,TRBD2,TGTGCCAGCAGCGAAAATAGCGGGAGCGGAGAGACCCAGTACTTC,CASSENSGSGETQYF
TRBJ2-1,once,TRBV19,TRBD2,TGTGCCAGTAACCCCGCCCCCAGCGGGGACAATGAGCAGTTCTTC,CASNPAPSGDNEQFF
TRBJ2-2,-,TRBV6-5,TRBD2,TGTGCCAGCAGTTACTCGGGGGGGTACACCGGGGAGCTGTTTTTT,CASSYSGGYTGELFF
TRBJ2-3,-,TRBV27,-,TGTGCCAGCAGTTCGGCTAGCGCCGTCACAGATACGCAGTATTTT,CASSSASAVTDTQYF
TRBJ2-1,few,TRBV7-8,-,TGTGCCAGCAGCCATCGCGACAATGAGCAGTTCTTC,CASSHRDNEQFF
TRBJ2-2,few,TRBV11-2,-,TGTGCCAGCAGCTTAGCCAGCAACACCGGGGAGCTGTTTTTT,CASSLASNTGELFF
TRBJ2-2,-,TRBV7-9,TRBD2,TGTGCCAGCAGCTTAGGACTAGCGGGAGACACCGGGGAGCTGTTTTTT,CASSLGLAGDTGELFF
TRBJ2-2,few,TRBV14,-,TGTGCCAGCAGCCCGTGGACTGGGGCCGGGGAGCTGTTTTTT,CASSPWTGAGELFF
TRBJ2-1,once,TRBV27,-,TGTGCCAGCAGATTAGGCAGGGGTCTAGGTTTCGATGAGCAGTTCTTC,CASRLGRGLGFDEQFF
TRBJ2-3,once,TRBV19,TRBD1,TGTGCCAGTAGTACCCGACAGGGGACAACAGATACGCAGTATTTT,CASSTRQGTTDTQYF
TRBJ2-1,-,TRBV11-2,TRBD2,TGTGCCAGCAGCCCCAGGGGACTAGCGGGAAACTCCTACAATGAGCAGTTCTTC,CASSPRGLAGNSYNEQFF
TRBJ1-5,-,TRBV7-2,-,TGTGCCAGCAGCTTAGGGTGGGGTTATCAGCCCCAGCATTTT,CASSLGWGYQPQHF
TRBJ2-2,once,TRBV11-2,-,TGTGCCAGCATCGGCGGGACCACCGGGGAGCTGTTTTTT,CASIGGTTGELFF
TRBJ1-5,-,TRBV5-1,-,TGCGCCAGCAGCTTGGGGCCTGGGGACCGCAATCAGCCCCAGCATTTT,CASSLGPGDRNQPQHF
TRBJ1-1,-,TRBV5-6,-,TGTGCCAGCAGCCCCGACAGGAGGAACACTGAAGCTTTCTTT,CASSPDRRNTEAFF
TRBJ2-2,-,TRBV4-1,TRBD1,TGCGCCAGCAGCCAGTACAGGGGGAACACCGGGGAGCTGTTTTTT,CASSQYRGNTGELFF
TRBJ2-3,-,TRBV7-8,-,TGTGCCAGCAGCCCCCGGATCACAGATACGCAGTATTTT,CASSPRITDTQYF
TRBJ2-7,once,TRBV6-5,TRBD2,TGTGCCAGCAGCCTTAGCGGGATCGGCTCCTACGAGCAGTACTTC,CASSLSGIGSYEQYF
TRBJ2-7,-,TRBV11-2,-,TGTGCCAGCAGCTTAGTGAGCGGCCTTAACCTCTACGAGCAGTACTTC,CASSLVSGLNLYEQYF
TRBJ2-6,-,TRBV7-2,TRBD1,TGTGCCAGCAGCTTTCCGGGACAGAGCTCTGGGGCCAACGTCCTGACTTTC,CASSFPGQSSGANVLTF
TRBJ2-2,-,TRBV5-1,-,TGCGCCAGCAGCTTGGATGTGTCCATGACCGGGGAGCTGTTTTTT,CASSLDVSMTGELFF
TRBJ2-1,-,TRBV7-8,-,TGTGCCAGCAGCCTGATGGCTAGCAGGAACAATGAGCAGTTCTTC,CASSLMASRNNEQFF
TRBJ2-5,-,TRBV7-2,-,TGTGCCAGCAGACGTACATCCTCCCTGCGGGACGGTCGAGAGACCCAGTACTTC,CASRRTSSLRDGRETQYF
TRBJ2-7,once,TRBV6-1,TRBD2,TGTGCCAGTGGACTAGCGGGATCGGGCGAGCAGTACTTC,CASGLAGSGEQYF
TRBJ2-3,-,TRBV7-9,-,TGTGCCAGCAGCCCGGGACACTTCTTTAGCACAGATACGCAGTATTTT,CASSPGHFFSTDTQYF
TRBJ2-3,-,TRBV4-1,-,TGCGCCAGCAGCCAAGATCTACGCCGCACAGATACGCAGTATTTT,CASSQDLRRTDTQYF
TRBJ2-7,-,TRBV12-5,-,TGTGCTAGTGGTTCGGTGCAGGGTAGGCTCTACGAGCAGTACTTC,CASGSVQGRLYEQYF
TRBJ2-2,-,TRBV6-4,-,TGTGCCAGCAGAGAAGACGGTCACACCGGGGAGCTGTTTTTT,CASREDGHTGELFF